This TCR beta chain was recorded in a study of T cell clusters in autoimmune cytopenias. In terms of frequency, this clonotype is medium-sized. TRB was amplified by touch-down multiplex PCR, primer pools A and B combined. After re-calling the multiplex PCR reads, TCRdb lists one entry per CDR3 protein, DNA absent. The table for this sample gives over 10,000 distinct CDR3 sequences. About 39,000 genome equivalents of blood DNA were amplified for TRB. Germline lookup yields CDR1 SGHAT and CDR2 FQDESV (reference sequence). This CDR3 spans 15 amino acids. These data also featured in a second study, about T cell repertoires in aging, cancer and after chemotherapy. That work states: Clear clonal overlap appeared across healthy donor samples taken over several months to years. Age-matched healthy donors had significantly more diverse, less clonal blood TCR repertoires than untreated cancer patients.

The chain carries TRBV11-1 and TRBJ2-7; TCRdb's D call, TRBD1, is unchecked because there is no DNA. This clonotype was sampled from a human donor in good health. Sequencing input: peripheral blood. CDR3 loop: CASSYRGQGVYEQYF.